This TCR beta chain was captured in a study of shared clonotypes between healthy human individuals. The table came from immunoSEQ multiplex PCR; TCRdb's copy has only in-frame clones and leaves some out. The data contain under 1,100,000 clones, approximately 80% of them singletons. Germline V gives CDR1 MDHEN, CDR2 SYDVKM. Trimming removed 3 bases at V and 0 bases at J, with 15 bases between. The CDR3 contains 18 residues. The chain carries TRBV28 and TRBJ2-6, with D possibly called TRBD1 or TRBD2 (6 bases each). What was sequenced was memory CD4+ T cells from PBMCs. Subset reported: CD45RA-negative fraction. This receptor was identified in a man in his late teens or twenties in good health. Some clones in this sample may be carry-over from other donors' samples. The CDR3 bases are TGTGCCAGCAGTTTTTCGGGCAGGGGACTCTCTGGGGCCAACGTCCTGACTTTC. Its protein product is CASSFSGRGLSGANVLTF. The variable domain in full, completed from reference TRBV28 and TRBJ2-6, reads DVKVTQSSRYLVKRTGEKVFLECVQDMDHENMFWYRQDPGLGLRLIYFSYDVKMKEKGDIPEGYSVSREKKERFSLILESASTNQTSMYLCASSFSGRGLSGANVLTFGAGSRLTVL.